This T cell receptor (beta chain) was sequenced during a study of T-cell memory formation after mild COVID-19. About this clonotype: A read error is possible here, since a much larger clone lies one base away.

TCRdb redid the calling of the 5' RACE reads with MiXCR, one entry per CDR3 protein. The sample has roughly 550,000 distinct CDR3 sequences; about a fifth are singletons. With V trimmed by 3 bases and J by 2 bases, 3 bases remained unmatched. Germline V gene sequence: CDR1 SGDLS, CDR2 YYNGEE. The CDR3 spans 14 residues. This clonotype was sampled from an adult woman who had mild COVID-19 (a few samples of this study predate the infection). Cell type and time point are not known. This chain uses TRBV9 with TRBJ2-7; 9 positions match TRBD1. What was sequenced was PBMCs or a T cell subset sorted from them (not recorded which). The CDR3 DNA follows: TGTGCCAGCAGCGCCGGGACAGGGACCTACGAGCAGTACTTC. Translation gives CASSAGTGTYEQYF.